This T cell receptor (beta chain) was captured by sequencing in a study of identifying expanded T cells in peripheral blood. Findings and caveats of the study: Clone count variance between approximately two-week samples rose with total template count. Technical replicates showed about 1.2 changed clones; approximately 2 weeks approximately 15; four weeks 19.

Details on this clone: Its antigen is currently unknown.

The V and J ends lost 0 bases and 9 bases, in that order; junction bases with no gene match: 4. This CDR3 is 12 amino acids long. The germline gives CDR1 GTSNPN, CDR2 SVGIG (reference sequence). Profiled with immunoSEQ multiplex PCR; TCRdb holds only in-frame clones, not every one. Among over 65,000 clones listed, 85% to 90% were seen once. Sequenced material: blood. This chain connects TRBV30 to TRBJ2-5, with 7 bases identical to TRBD2. The sequence derives from a person aged 18 to 69 in good health. The CDR3 nucleotides read TGTGCCTGGAGTGTGGGTGCGGGGGCCCAGTACTTC. Its protein is CAWSVGAGAQYF.